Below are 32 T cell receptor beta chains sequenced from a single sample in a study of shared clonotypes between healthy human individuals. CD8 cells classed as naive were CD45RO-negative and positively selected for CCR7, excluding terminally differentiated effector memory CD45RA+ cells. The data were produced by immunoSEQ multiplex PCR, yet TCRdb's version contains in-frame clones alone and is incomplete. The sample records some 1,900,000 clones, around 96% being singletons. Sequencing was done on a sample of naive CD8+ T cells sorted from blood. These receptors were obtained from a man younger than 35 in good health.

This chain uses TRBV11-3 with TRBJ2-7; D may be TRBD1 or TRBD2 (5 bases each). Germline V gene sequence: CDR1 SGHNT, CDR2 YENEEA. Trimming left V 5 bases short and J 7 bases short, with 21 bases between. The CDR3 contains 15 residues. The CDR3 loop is CASSPGRVGYGEQYF. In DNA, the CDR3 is TGTGCCAGCAGCCCAGGGCGGGTGGGCTATGGTGAGCAGTACTTC.

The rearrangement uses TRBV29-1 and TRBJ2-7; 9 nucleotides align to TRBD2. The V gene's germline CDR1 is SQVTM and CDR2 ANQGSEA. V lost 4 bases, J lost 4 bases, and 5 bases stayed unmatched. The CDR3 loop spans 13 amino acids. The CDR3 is CSVGMSGRYEQYF. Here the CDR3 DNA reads TGCAGCGTTGGAATGAGCGGGAGGTACGAGCAGTACTTC.

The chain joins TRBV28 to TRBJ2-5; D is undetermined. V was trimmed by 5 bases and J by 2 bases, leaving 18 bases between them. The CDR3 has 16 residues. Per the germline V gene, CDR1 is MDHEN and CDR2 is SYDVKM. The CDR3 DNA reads TGTGCCAGCAGTACCCGGCCATCTTGGGGACAAGAGACCCAGTACTTC. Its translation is CASSTRPSWGQETQYF.

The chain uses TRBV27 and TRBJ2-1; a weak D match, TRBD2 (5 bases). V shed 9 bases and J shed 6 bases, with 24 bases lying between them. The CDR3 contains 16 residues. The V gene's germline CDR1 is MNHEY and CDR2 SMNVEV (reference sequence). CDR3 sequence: CASSPSSGETPNEQFF. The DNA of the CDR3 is TGTGCCAGTAGCCCCTCCTCCGGGGAAACCCCCAATGAGCAGTTCTTC.

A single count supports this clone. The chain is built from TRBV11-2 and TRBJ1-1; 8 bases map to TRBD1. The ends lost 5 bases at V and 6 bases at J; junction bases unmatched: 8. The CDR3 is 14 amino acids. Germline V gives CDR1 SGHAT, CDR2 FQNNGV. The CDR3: CASSLGPRGPEAFF. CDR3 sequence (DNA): TGTGCCAGCAGCCTTGGGCCCAGGGGGCCTGAAGCTTTCTTT.

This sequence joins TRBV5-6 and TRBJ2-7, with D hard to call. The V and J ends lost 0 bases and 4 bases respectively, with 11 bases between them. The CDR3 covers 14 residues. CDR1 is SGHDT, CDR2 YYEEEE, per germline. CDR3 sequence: CASSLGVMGYEQYF. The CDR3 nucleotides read TGTGCCAGCAGCTTGGGGGTAATGGGGTACGAGCAGTACTTC. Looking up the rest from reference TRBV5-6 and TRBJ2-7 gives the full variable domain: DAGVTQSPTHLIKTRGQQVTLRCSPKSGHDTVSWYQQALGQGPQFIFQYYEEEERQRGNFPDRFSGHQFPNYSSELNVNALLLGDSALYLCASSLGVMGYEQYFGPGTRLTVT.

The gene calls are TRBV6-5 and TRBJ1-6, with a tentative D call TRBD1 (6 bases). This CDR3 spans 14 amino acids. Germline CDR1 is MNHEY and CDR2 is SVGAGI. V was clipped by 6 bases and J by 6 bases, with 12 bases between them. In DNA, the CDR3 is TGTGCCAGCAGCGGACGAGGGGGTAATTCACCCCTCCACTTT. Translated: CASSGRGGNSPLHF.

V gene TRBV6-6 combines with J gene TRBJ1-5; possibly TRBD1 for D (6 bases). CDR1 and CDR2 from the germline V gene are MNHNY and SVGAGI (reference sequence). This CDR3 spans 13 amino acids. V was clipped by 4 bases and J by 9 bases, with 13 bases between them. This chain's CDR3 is CASSSSIGGPQHF. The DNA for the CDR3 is TGTGCCAGCAGTTCCTCCATAGGGGGGCCCCAGCATTTT.

The CDR3 spells CASRTGTGNYEQYF. The CDR3 nucleotides read TGTGCCAGCCGGACCGGGACAGGGAACTACGAGCAGTACTTC. The chain uses TRBV11-2 and TRBJ2-7; 9 nucleotides match TRBD1. Germline lookup yields CDR1 SGHAT and CDR2 FQNNGV. CDR3 size: 14 residues. With V trimmed by 8 bases and J by 3 bases, 8 bases remained unmatched.

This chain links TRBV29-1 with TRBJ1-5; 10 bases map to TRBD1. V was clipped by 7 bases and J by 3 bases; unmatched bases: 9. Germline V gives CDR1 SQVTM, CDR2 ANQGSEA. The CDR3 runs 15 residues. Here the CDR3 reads CSAARDRGYNQPQHF. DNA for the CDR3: TGCAGCGCCGCGCGGGACAGGGGCTACAATCAGCCCCAGCATTTT.

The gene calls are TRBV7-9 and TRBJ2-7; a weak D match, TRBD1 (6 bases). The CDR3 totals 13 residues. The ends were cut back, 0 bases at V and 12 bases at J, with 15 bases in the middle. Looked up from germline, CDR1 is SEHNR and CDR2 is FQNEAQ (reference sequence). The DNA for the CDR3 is TGTGCCAGCAGCTTAGCGGACAGCCTCCAAATGTACTTC. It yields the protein CASSLADSLQMYF.

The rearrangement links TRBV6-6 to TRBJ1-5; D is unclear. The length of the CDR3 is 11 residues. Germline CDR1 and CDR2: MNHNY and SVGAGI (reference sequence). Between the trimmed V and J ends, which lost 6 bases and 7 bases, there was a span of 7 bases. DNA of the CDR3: TGTGCCAGCAGGGAGGGACAGCCCCAGCATTTT. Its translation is CASREGQPQHF.

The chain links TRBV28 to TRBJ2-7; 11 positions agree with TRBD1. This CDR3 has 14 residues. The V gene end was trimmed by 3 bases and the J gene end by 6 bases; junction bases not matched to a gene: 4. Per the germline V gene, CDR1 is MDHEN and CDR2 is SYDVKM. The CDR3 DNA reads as TGTGCCAGCAGTTTTGGCGGACAGGGGGCCGAGCAGTACTTC. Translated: CASSFGGQGAEQYF.

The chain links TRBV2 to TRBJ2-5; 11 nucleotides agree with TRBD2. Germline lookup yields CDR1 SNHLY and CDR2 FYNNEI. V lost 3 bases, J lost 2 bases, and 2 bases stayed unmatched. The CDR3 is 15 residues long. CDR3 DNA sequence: TGTGCCAGCAGTGATGGACTAGCGGGTCAAGAGACCCAGTACTTC. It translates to CASSDGLAGQETQYF. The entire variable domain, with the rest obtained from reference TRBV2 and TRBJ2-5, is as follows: EPEVTQTPSHQVTQMGQEVILRCVPISNHLYFYWYRQILGQKVEFLVSFYNNEISEKSEIFDDQFSVERPDGSNFTLKIRSTKLEDSAMYFCASSDGLAGQETQYFGPGTRLLVL.

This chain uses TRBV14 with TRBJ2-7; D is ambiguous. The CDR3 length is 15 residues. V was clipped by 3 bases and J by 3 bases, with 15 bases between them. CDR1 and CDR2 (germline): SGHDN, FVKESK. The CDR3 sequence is CASSQMDHPNYEQYF. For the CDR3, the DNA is TGTGCCAGCAGCCAGATGGACCATCCGAACTACGAGCAGTACTTC.

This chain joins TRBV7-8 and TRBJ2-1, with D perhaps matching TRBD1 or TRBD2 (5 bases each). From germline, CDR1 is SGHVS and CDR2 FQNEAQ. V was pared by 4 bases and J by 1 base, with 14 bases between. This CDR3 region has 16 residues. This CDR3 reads CASSSRGPTSYNEQFF. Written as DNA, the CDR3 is TGTGCCAGCAGCTCCCGGGGCCCAACGTCCTACAATGAGCAGTTCTTC.

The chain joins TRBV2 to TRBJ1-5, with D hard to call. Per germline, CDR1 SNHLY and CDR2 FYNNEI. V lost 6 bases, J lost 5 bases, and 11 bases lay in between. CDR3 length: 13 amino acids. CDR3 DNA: TGTGCCAGCAGGGACCCTAATTATCAGCCCCAGCATTTT. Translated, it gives CASRDPNYQPQHF.

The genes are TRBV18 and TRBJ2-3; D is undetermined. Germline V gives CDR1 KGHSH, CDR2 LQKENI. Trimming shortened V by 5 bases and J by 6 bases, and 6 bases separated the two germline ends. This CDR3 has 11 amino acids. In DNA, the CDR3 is TGTGCCAGCTCATCCCCGGATACGCAGTATTTT. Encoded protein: CASSSPDTQYF. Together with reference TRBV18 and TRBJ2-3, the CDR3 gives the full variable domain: NAGVMQNPRHLVRRRGQEARLRCSPMKGHSHVYWYRQLPEEGLKFMVYLQKENIIDESGMPKERFSAEFPKEGPSILRIQQVVRGDSAAYFCASSSPDTQYFGPGTRLTVL.

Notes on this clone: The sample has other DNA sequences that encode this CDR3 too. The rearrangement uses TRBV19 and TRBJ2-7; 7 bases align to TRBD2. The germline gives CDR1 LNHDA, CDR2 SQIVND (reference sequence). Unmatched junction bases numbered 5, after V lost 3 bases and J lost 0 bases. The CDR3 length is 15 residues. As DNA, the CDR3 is TGTGCCAGTAGTATTGGCGGGGGAAGCTCCTACGAGCAGTACTTC. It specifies CASSIGGGSSYEQYF.

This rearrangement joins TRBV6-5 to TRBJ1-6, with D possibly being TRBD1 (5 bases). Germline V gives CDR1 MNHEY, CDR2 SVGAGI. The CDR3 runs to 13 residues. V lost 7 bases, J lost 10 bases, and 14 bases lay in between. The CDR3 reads CASTRGGRSPLHF. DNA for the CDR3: TGTGCCAGCACCCGCGGGGGACGGTCACCCCTCCACTTT.

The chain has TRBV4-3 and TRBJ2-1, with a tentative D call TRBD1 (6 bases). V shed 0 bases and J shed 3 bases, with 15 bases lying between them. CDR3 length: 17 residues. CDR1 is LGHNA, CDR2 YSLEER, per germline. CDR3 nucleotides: TGCGCCAGCAGCCAAGAAAAAGTGAGACAGGTCTACAATGAGCAGTTCTTC. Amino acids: CASSQEKVRQVYNEQFF.

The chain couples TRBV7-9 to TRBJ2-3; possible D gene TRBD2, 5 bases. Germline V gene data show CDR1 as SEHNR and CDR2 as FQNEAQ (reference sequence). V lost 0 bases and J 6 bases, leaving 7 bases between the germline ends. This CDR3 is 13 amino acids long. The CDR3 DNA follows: TGTGCCAGCAGCTTAGCATGGGAGGATACGCAGTATTTT. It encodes CASSLAWEDTQYF. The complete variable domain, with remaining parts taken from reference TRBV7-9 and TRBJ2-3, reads DTGVSQNPRHKITKRGQNVTFRCDPISEHNRLYWYRQTLGQGPEFLTYFQNEAQLEKSRLLSDRFSAERPKGSFSTLEIQRTEQGDSAMYLCASSLAWEDTQYFGPGTRLTVL.

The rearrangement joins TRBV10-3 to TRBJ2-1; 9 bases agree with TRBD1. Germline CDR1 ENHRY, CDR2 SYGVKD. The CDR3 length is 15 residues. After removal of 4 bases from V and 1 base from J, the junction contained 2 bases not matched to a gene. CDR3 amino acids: CAISVDRGSYNEQFF. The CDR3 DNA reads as TGTGCCATCAGTGTAGACAGGGGGTCCTACAATGAGCAGTTCTTC.

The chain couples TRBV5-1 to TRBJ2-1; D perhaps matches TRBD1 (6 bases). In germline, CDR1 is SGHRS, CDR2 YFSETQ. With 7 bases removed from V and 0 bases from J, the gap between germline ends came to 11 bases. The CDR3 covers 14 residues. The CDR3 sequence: CASGTGSSYNEQFF. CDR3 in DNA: TGCGCCAGCGGAACAGGGAGCTCCTACAATGAGCAGTTCTTC.

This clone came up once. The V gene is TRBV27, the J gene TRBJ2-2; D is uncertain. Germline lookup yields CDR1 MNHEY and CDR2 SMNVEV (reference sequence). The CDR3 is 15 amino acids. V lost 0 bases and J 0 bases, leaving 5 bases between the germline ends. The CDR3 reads CASSLSVTNTGELFF. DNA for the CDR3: TGTGCCAGCAGTTTATCGGTGACGAACACCGGGGAGCTGTTTTTT.

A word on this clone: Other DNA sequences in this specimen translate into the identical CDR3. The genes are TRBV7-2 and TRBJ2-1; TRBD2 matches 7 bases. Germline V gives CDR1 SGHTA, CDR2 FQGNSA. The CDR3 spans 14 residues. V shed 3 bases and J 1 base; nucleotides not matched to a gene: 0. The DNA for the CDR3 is TGTGCCAGCAGCTTGGGGGGGTCCTACAATGAGCAGTTCTTC. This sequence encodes CASSLGGSYNEQFF. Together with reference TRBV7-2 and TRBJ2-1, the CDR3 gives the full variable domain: GAGVSQSPSNKVTEKGKDVELRCDPISGHTALYWYRQSLGQGLEFLIYFQGNSAPDKSGLPSDRFSAERTGGSVSTLTIQRTQQEDSAVYLCASSLGGSYNEQFFGPGTRLTVL.

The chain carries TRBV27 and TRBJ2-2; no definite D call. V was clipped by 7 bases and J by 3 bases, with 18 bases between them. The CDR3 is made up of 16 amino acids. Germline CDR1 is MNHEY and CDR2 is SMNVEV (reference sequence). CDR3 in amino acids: CASTSASSRDTGELFF. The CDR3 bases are TGTGCCAGCACCTCCGCAAGCAGTAGGGACACCGGGGAGCTGTTTTTT.

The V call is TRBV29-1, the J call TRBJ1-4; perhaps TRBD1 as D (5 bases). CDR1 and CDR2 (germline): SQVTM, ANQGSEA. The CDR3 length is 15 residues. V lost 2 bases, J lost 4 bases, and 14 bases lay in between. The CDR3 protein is CSVESPRDGNEKLFF. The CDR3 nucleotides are TGCAGCGTTGAAAGCCCCAGGGATGGTAATGAAAAACTGTTTTTT.

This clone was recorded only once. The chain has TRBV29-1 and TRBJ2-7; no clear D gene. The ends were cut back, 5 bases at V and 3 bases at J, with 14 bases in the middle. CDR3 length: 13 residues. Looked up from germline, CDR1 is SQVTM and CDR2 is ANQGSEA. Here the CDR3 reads CSVQSGRDYEQYF. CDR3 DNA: TGCAGCGTTCAGTCGGGCAGAGACTACGAGCAGTACTTC.

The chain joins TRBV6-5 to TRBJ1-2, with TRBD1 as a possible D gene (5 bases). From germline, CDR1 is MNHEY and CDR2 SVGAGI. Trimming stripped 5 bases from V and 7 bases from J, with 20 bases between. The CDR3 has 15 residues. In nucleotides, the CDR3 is TGTGCCAGCAGTACCCGGGACGGGTGGATTGGTGGCTACACCTTC. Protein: CASSTRDGWIGGYTF.

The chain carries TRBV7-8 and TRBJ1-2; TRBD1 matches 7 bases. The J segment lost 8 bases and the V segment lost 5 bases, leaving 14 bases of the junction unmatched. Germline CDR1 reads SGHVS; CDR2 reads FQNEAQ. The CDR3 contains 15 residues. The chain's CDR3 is CASSARQGSPNGYTF. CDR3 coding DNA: TGTGCCAGCAGCGCTAGACAGGGCAGCCCGAACGGCTACACCTTC.

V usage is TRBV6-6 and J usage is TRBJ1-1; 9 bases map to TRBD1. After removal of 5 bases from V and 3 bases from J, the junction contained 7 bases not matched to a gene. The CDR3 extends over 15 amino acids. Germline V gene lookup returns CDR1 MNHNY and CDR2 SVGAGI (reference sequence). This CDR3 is CASSVHRGQYTEAFF. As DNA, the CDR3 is TGTGCCAGCAGTGTTCACAGGGGGCAATACACTGAAGCTTTCTTT.